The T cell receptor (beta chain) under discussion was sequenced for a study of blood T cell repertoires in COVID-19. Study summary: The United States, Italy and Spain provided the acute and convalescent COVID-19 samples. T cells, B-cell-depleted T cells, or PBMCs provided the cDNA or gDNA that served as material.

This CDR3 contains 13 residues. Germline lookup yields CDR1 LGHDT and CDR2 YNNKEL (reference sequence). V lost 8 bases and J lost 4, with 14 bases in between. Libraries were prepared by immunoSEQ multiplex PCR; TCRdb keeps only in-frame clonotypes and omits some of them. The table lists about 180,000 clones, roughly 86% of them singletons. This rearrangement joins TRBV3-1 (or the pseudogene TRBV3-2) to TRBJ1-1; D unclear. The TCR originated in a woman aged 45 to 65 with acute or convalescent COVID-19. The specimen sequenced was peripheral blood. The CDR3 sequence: CASRLSRSTEAFF. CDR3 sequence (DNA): TGTGCCAGCCGACTCTCAAGGAGCACTGAAGCTTTCTTT.